This TCR beta chain was identified in a study of T-cell reconstitution after alpha-beta-depleted transplantation in children. Trimming took 5 bases from V and 1 from J, leaving 12 bases between them. The CDR3 extends over 14 amino acids. Preparing the TCRbeta library involved the use of unique molecular identifiers. In TCRdb, the PCR reads were re-called with MiXCR into one record per CDR3 protein. The repertoire holds about 200,000 distinct CDR3 sequences, with 6.6% as singletons. This clonotype was seen ten or more times. The source of this sequence is a boy aged 2 to 9 with acute lymphoblastic leukemia, due to receive a stem cell transplant. The specimen comprised PBMCs, sampled before TCRalphabeta/CD19-depleted stem cell transplant. This rearrangement joins TRBV12-3 or TRBV12-4 to TRBJ2-7; D remains ambiguous. The CDR3 reads CASSTPGVSYEQYF. For the CDR3, the DNA is TGTGCCAGCAGTACCCCTGGAGTATCCTACGAGCAGTACTTC.